This T cell receptor beta chain was observed in a study of follicular helper T cells after annual influenza vaccination (dated by TCRdb to the late 2010s). Study-level background: Blood was drawn on days 0, 7 and 28 after each seasonal influenza vaccination. Some subjects were followed across successive annual vaccinations spanning the 2013-2014, 2014-2015 and 2015-2016 seasons to study recall of cTfh clones. One week after vaccination, a second recruited cohort of more than nine subjects (Table S1) displayed a similar ICOS+CD38+ cTfh response. Multi-year samples were obtained from about 6 subjects, with two vaccination seasons covered for a few subjects and three seasons covered for two subjects. The 2015 samples were processed right after collection, while the 2013-2014 samples were cryopreserved.

In the paper's terms, the time point label means: 2015-2016 season, 7 days after influenza vaccination. Seasonal inactivated influenza vaccine (Fluvarix) was administered to adults, and sorted blood CD4 subsets were tracked by TCRB sequencing before and after vaccination. Subjects were considered eligible if community-dwelling and if influenza vaccine had not been received in the prior 6 months. Influenza vaccine contraindications, substance abuse, HIV/AIDS, active malignancy, immunomodulatory medication and active illness such as respiratory infection were included among the exclusion criteria. Per time point, between about 40 and 110 mL of blood was sampled. PBMC were isolated using Ficoll-Paque PLUS or SepMate separation. As a non-Tfh subset for comparison, CXCR5- memory CD4 T cells were sorted. Before DNA extraction, cell subsets were sorted from PBMC on a BD FACS Aria. Library preparation was by the immunoSEQ multiplex PCR assay. Adaptive Biotechnologies carried out TCRB amplification, library preparation, sequencing and preliminary bioinformatics at Survey level resolution. From the authors' description of their analysis: Clonality was calculated in R as 1 minus normalized Shannon entropy, and the Gini index was computed with the R package ineq. The overlap score was defined as the summed counts of shared sequences divided by the total counts of all sequences in both compared samples. The significance of shared clonotypes was tested with Fisher's exact test, assuming a theoretical repertoire of 10^7 TCRB sequences. The immuneACCESS repertoire file appears here via TCRdb, limited to in-frame rearrangements. These files lack a portion of the clones; in checked studies, under half of the deficit traces to unresolved V genes, and the cause of the others is not known. V and J calls and clone size come straight from that table; D and trimming were deduced from the DNA. In all, the sample holds about 9,700 clones, and around 78% of those were seen once. Roughly 0.4% of the sample is held by the ten biggest clonotypes.

A remark on this clone: Its binding antigen is unknown. No base quality values were provided; no much bigger clone lies one nucleotide off.

What the study reported, not specific to this receptor: In the assessment of influenza clone enrichment, the possibility that the much larger non-cTfh compartments were undersampled could not be ruled out. Day 7 ICOS+CD38+ clones were most often found later in ICOS-CD38- cTfh, suggesting that subset may serve as a memory reservoir. ICOS+CD38+ cTfh clonality correlated with the frequency of that population, and its change correlated with the change in circulating plasmablast frequency. A recurrent oligoclonal ICOS+CD38+ cTfh response containing tetramer and AIM influenza-specific clonotypes was recalled by successive annual vaccinations. Only about 10-22% of analyzed cells yielded productive TCRB sequences, so sampling of rare clonotypes was not possible.

Its CDR3 holds 13 amino acids, cysteine through phenylalanine. CDR3 DNA only is kept here, 39 bases in frame from base 1. The germline V gene (reference sequence) sets CDR1 to GTSNPN and CDR2 to SVGIG. V trim: 3 bases; J trim: 9 bases; unmatched bases: 7. This receptor was identified in an adult who received the influenza vaccine. The rearrangement combines TRBV30 with TRBJ1-3, with 8 bases aligning to TRBD1. Material: CXCR5- memory CD4+ T cells sorted from blood, obtained 7 days after influenza vaccination. Read against the paper, the sample's cell subset or site label means: CXCR5- memory CD4 T cells. CDR3 protein: CAWSRTGLGTIYF. The base sequence is TGTGCCTGGAGCCGGACAGGGCTGGGCACCATATATTTT.